These 5 T cell receptor beta chains were all obtained from the same sample, sequenced in a study of T cell responses to AZD1222 COVID-19 vaccine. TCRdb's table, derived via immunoSEQ multiplex PCR, lists solely in-frame clones and lacks some. The sample gives about 130,000 clones, under 95% of which show up once; less than 2% is in the top ten. The sequences come from peripheral blood, collected on day 0 of AZD1222 vaccination. The source of these receptors is an adult in good health.

This clone was seen only once. The chain has TRBV6-5 and TRBJ1-4; TRBD1 might be the D (5 bases). The CDR3 length is 14 residues. Trimming shortened V by 1 base and J by 8 bases, and 11 bases separated the two germline ends. The germline gives CDR1 MNHEY, CDR2 SVGAGI. CDR3 protein: CASSYFRGTEKLFF. The CDR3 nucleotides are TGTGCCAGCAGTTACTTTAGGGGAACCGAAAAACTGTTTTTT.

The chain carries TRBV10-3 and TRBJ2-7; 10 bases agree with TRBD1. The CDR3 length is 14 residues. The V and J ends lost 6 bases and 5 bases, in that order; junction bases with no gene match: 7. Germline CDR1 and CDR2: ENHRY and SYGVKD. The CDR3 DNA reads TGTGCCATCAGGGAGACAGGGGGCTTAGACGAGCAGTACTTC. Protein product: CAIRETGGLDEQYF.

The chain employs TRBV4-2 and TRBJ2-7; 8 nucleotides line up with TRBD1. This CDR3 is 16 amino acids long. Unmatched junction bases numbered 13, after V lost 0 bases and J lost 9 bases. Germline loops: CDR1 LGHNA, CDR2 YNFKEQ. The CDR3 spells CASSQDLGDRQTGQYF. CDR3 nucleotides: TGTGCCAGCAGCCAAGATTTGGGGGACAGGCAAACGGGGCAGTACTTC.

This chain joins TRBV7-3 and TRBJ2-1; D is unresolved. The germline CDR1 and CDR2 sequences are SGHTA and FQGTGA. Trimming took 2 bases from V and 9 from J, leaving 14 bases between them. The CDR3 contains 14 residues. CDR3 DNA: TGTGCCAGCAGCTTATTTGCCGGCAGCCGTGAGCAGTTCTTC. This gives the protein CASSLFAGSREQFF.

CDR3 nucleotide sequence: TGTGCCATCAGCGACACCCGCTCTGGAAACACCATATATTTT. This codes for CAISDTRSGNTIYF. This chain joins TRBV10-3 and TRBJ1-3, with D uncertain. The CDR3 sequence is 14 residues long. V lost 6 bases, J lost 0 bases, and 9 bases lay in between. Germline V gene sequence: CDR1 ENHRY, CDR2 SYGVKD.